This entry lists 4 T cell receptor beta chains sequenced from one sample in a study of tumor-infiltrating lymphocytes in localized non-small cell lung cancer. The repertoire was sequenced with immunoSEQ multiplex PCR; TCRdb's copy has only in-frame clones and lacks some. The sample shows tens of thousands of clones, approximately 85% of them seen only once. The material sequenced was lung tumor tissue. Every receptor here comes from a human donor with non-small cell lung cancer.

The chain's CDR3 is CASSQDVRGFYGYTF. In DNA form, the CDR3 reads TGTGCCAGCAGCCAAGATGTACGGGGCTTCTATGGCTACACCTTC. The V gene is TRBV4-2, the J gene TRBJ1-2, with D possibly TRBD1 on 5 matching bases. This CDR3 is 15 amino acids long. The V gene's germline CDR1 is LGHNA and CDR2 YNFKEQ. V was shortened by 0 bases and J by 4 bases, with 12 bases between the two germline ends.

The chain is built from TRBV19 and TRBJ2-6; 9 bases match TRBD1. The CDR3 contains 18 residues. Germline V gene lookup returns CDR1 LNHDA and CDR2 SQIVND (reference sequence). Trimming removed 5 bases from V and 0 bases from J; junction bases left unmatched: 8. As DNA, the CDR3 is TGTGCCAGTAGTGGGACAGGGTACGGAATCTCTGGGGCCAACGTCCTGACTTTC. Encoded protein: CASSGTGYGISGANVLTF.

The sample holds a few counts of this clone. V usage is TRBV11-3 and J usage is TRBJ1-2; TRBD1 aligns across 7 bases. V gave up 5 bases and J gave up 5 bases; unmatched junction bases: 8. CDR3 length equals 14 residues. The germline V gene encodes CDR1 SGHNT and CDR2 YENEEA. The CDR3 DNA reads as TGTGCCAGCAGCGTAACCGGGACAGCTTATGGCTACACCTTC. Protein: CASSVTGTAYGYTF.

The chain employs TRBV5-1 and TRBJ2-5, with a possible D match to TRBD1 (5 bases). CDR3 length equals 14 residues. V lost 4 bases and J 2 bases, leaving 12 bases between the germline ends. Germline CDR1 reads SGHRS; CDR2 reads YFSETQ. CDR3 coding DNA: TGCGCCAGCAGCGTCGCTAGGGGTCAAGAGACCCAGTACTTC. Translated, it gives CASSVARGQETQYF.